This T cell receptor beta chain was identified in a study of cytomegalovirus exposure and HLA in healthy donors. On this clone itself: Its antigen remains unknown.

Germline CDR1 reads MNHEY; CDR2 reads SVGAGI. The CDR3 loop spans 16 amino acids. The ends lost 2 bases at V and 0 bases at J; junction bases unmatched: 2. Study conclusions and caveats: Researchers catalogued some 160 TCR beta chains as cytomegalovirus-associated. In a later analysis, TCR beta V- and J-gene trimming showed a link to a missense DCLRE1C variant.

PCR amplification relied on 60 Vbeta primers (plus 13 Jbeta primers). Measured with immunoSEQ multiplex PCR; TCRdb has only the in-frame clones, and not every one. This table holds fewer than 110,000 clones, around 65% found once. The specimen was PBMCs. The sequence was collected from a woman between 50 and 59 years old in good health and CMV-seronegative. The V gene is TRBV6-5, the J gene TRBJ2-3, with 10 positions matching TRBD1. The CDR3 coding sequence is TGTGCCAGCAGTTACGGACAGGGGGGGAGCACAGATACGCAGTATTTT. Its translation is CASSYGQGGSTDTQYF.